Listed here are 10 T cell receptor beta chains from one sample, sequenced in a study of post-analysis software for immune sequencing data. Study-wide results and caveats: In patients, TRBV5-6, TRBV5-1 and TRBV20-1 belonged to roughly 5 TRBV segments found more frequently than in controls.

These receptors' targets are unknown. Sequencing libraries made from TCR beta cDNA carried unique molecular identifiers. TCRdb used MiXCR to reprocess the PCR reads, holding one entry per CDR3 protein. This sample has some 890,000 distinct CDR3 sequences; around 53% occur once, and the top ten carry approximately 4.3%. Sequenced input: blood. The receptors come from a girl aged 10 to 17 with multiple sclerosis.

This rearrangement joins TRBV28 to TRBJ2-2; D is uncertain. CDR1 and CDR2 (germline): MDHEN, SYDVKM. The V gene lost 3 bases and the J gene lost 1 base, with 15 bases spanning the gap. The CDR3 has 17 residues. CDR3 sequence (DNA): TGTGCCAGCAGTTTGACAAGACTGATTGTGAACACCGGGGAGCTGTTTTTT. Translated, it gives CASSLTRLIVNTGELFF.

This chain connects TRBV20-1 to TRBJ2-5; 8 nucleotides line up with TRBD1. The CDR3 has 14 residues. V shed 3 bases, J shed 1 base, and the junction held 4 bases outside the gene matches. The germline CDR1 and CDR2 sequences are DFQATT and SNEGSKA (reference sequence). The CDR3 coding sequence is TGCAGTGCTAGGGGACAGGCCTCCCAAGAGACCCAGTACTTC. It yields the protein CSARGQASQETQYF.

V and J are TRBV29-1 and TRBJ2-2, with no clear D. This CDR3 has 14 amino acids. The V and J ends lost 6 bases and 0 bases respectively, with 11 bases between them. Germline CDR1 SQVTM, CDR2 ANQGSEA. The CDR3 nucleotides read TGCAGCGTCGCGAGACATCCGAACACCGGGGAGCTGTTTTTT. This translates into CSVARHPNTGELFF.

The CDR3 DNA reads TGTGCCAGCAGTTACGGCAGGTCCTTAGCTAACTATGGCTACACCTTC. This translates into CASSYGRSLANYGYTF. The chain uses TRBV6-6 and TRBJ1-2; D is uncertain. This CDR3 region has 16 residues. Germline loops: CDR1 MNHNY, CDR2 SVGAGI (reference sequence). V lost 2 bases and J lost 0, with 13 bases in between.

This clonotype was seen a few times. The V call is TRBV29-1, the J call TRBJ2-7; the D gene is possibly TRBD1 (6 bases). V lost 3 bases and J 1 base, leaving 10 bases between the germline ends. CDR3 size: 13 residues. CDR1 SQVTM and CDR2 ANQGSEA come from the germline V gene. In DNA form, the CDR3 reads TGCAGCGTTGACAAACAGGGATCCTACGAGCAGTACTTC. Amino acid sequence: CSVDKQGSYEQYF.

This clonotype has only a few counts. The V gene is TRBV20-1, the J gene TRBJ2-7; 16 bases align to TRBD2. This CDR3 is built from 17 residues. Germline V gene data show CDR1 as DFQATT and CDR2 as SNEGSKA (reference sequence). V lost 0 bases to trimming and J lost 4 bases; unmatched junction nucleotides: 6. The CDR3 here is CSARDRRGLAGGYEQYF. For the CDR3, the DNA is TGCAGTGCTAGAGATCGTCGGGGACTAGCGGGAGGGTACGAGCAGTACTTC.

This clonotype came up once. The rearrangement joins TRBV28 to TRBJ2-1; possibly TRBD2 for D (6 bases). This CDR3 comprises 16 residues. V was trimmed by 6 bases and J by 7 bases, leaving 22 bases between them. Looked up from germline, CDR1 is MDHEN and CDR2 is SYDVKM. The chain's CDR3 is CASRTYGPPAGNEQFF. The CDR3 DNA is TGTGCCAGCAGAACCTATGGCCCTCCGGCGGGGAATGAGCAGTTCTTC. The variable domain in full, with the rest retrieved from reference TRBV28 and TRBJ2-1, is DVKVTQSSRYLVKRTGEKVFLECVQDMDHENMFWYRQDPGLGLRLIYFSYDVKMKEKGDIPEGYSVSREKKERFSLILESASTNQTSMYLCASRTYGPPAGNEQFFGPGTRLTVL.

The V and J genes are TRBV5-1 and TRBJ1-1, with no clear D. The CDR3 extends over 14 amino acids. Germline CDR1 SGHRS, CDR2 YFSETQ. Trimming shortened V by 0 bases and J by 8 bases, and 14 bases separated the two germline ends. The CDR3 DNA reads TGCGCCAGCAGCTTGGGGTTGAGCAGCGGAGAAGCTTTCTTT. It codes for CASSLGLSSGEAFF. The full variable domain, its missing parts supplied by reference TRBV5-1 and TRBJ1-1, is KAGVTQTPRYLIKTRGQQVTLSCSPISGHRSVSWYQQTPGQGLQFLFEYFSETQRNKGNFPGRFSGRQFSNSRSEMNVSTLELGDSALYLCASSLGLSSGEAFFGQGTRLTVV.

The rearrangement uses TRBV7-6 and TRBJ1-1; TRBD1 aligns across 9 bases. The germline V gene has CDR1 SGHVS and CDR2 FNYEAQ. Trimming cost V 5 bases and J 0 bases; bases outside gene matches: 7. The length of the CDR3 is 16 residues. The CDR3 DNA reads TGTGCCAGCAGCGACCGACGGGACAGGGTGAACACTGAAGCTTTCTTT. It yields the protein CASSDRRDRVNTEAFF.

This chain connects TRBV20-1 to TRBJ2-7, with D possibly matching TRBD1 (6 bases). The ends were cut back, 1 base at V and 0 bases at J, with 28 bases in the middle. The CDR3 has 20 amino acids. Per the germline V gene, CDR1 is DFQATT and CDR2 is SNEGSKA (reference sequence). For the CDR3, the DNA is TGCAGTGCTAGAGTCGACCCACGATTTAGGACAGCCAAGAGCTCCTACGAGCAGTACTTC. This sequence encodes CSARVDPRFRTAKSSYEQYF.